The 28 T cell receptor beta chains in this list originate from one sample, sequenced in a study of blood T cell repertoires in COVID-19. TCRdb keeps only in-frame clones here, not all; method: immunoSEQ multiplex PCR. This repertoire shows under 130,000 clones, roughly 87% found once; its top ten account for around 3.1%. The sample was peripheral blood. These receptors were taken from a man aged 50-59 years in a cohort sampled during active COVID-19.

The chain joins TRBV24-1 to TRBJ2-7; the D is unclear. Between the trimmed V and J ends, which lost 5 bases and 5 bases, there was a span of 6 bases. Germline V gene lookup returns CDR1 KGHDR and CDR2 SFDVKD. This CDR3 comprises 11 residues. The CDR3 DNA reads as TGTGCCACCAGTGGAGGCGACGAGCAGTACTTC. It is translated as CATSGGDEQYF.

V usage is TRBV4-3 and J usage is TRBJ1-2, with TRBD1 matching over 7 bases. J lost 7 bases, V lost 4 bases, and 18 bases had no gene match. The CDR3 length is 17 residues. CDR1 and CDR2 from the germline V gene are LGHNA and YSLEER. The CDR3 nucleotides are TGCGCCAGCAGCCTAAACAGGGGCCCTTCGTCAAGTAGTGGCTACACCTTC. This encodes CASSLNRGPSSSSGYTF.

The chain links TRBV6-2 or TRBV6-3 to TRBJ1-2, with D possibly TRBD1 on 6 matching bases. Germline V lookup: CDR1 MNHEY, CDR2 SVGEGT. The CDR3 loop spans 15 amino acids. Trimming took 6 bases from V and 2 from J, leaving 16 bases between them. The chain's CDR3 is CASSWGLIQNYGYTF. CDR3 DNA: TGTGCCAGCAGCTGGGGGCTGATTCAAAACTATGGCTACACCTTC.

The CDR3 DNA is TGTGCCAGCAACCTACGACTTACCCAAGAGACCCAGTACTTC. Its translation: CASNLRLTQETQYF. The chain uses TRBV7-2 and TRBJ2-5; D ambiguous. Germline V gene sequence: CDR1 SGHTA, CDR2 FQGNSA. Trimming pared 7 bases from V and 1 base from J, leaving 13 bases between. The CDR3 sequence is 14 residues long. Drawing the rest from reference TRBV7-2 and TRBJ2-5, the complete variable domain is GAGVSQSPSNKVTEKGKDVELRCDPISGHTALYWYRQSLGQGLEFLIYFQGNSAPDKSGLPSDRFSAERTGGSVSTLTIQRTQQEDSAVYLCASNLRLTQETQYFGPGTRLLVL.

The rearrangement joins TRBV14 to TRBJ2-3; D is undetermined. Trimming removed 0 bases at V and 2 bases at J, with 15 bases between. CDR3 length: 17 residues. Germline V CDR1 and CDR2: SGHDN, FVKESK. CDR3 sequence: CASSQDYTPDFTDTQYF. CDR3 nucleotide sequence: TGTGCCAGCAGCCAAGATTATACCCCAGATTTCACAGATACGCAGTATTTT.

The chain combines TRBV7-9 with TRBJ1-1; 10 bases align to TRBD1. The V and J ends lost 5 bases and 4 bases, in that order; junction bases with no gene match: 4. The CDR3 totals 14 residues. The germline V gene encodes CDR1 SEHNR and CDR2 FQNEAQ (reference sequence). CDR3 nucleotides: TGTGCCAGCAGCATGGGACAGGGGACCACTGAAGCTTTCTTT. As protein: CASSMGQGTTEAFF.

This clone is a singleton in its sample. The chain has TRBV15 and TRBJ1-1; no firm D call. Germline CDR1 LNHNV, CDR2 YYDKDF (reference sequence). Trimming took 8 bases from V and 1 from J, leaving 8 bases between them. The CDR3 loop spans 12 amino acids. The CDR3 nucleotides read TGTGCCACCCAACAAACGAACACTGAAGCTTTCTTT. Translation: CATQQTNTEAFF.

This chain uses TRBV15 with TRBJ2-5; 15 bases match TRBD2. This CDR3 contains 15 residues. Germline-derived CDR1 and CDR2 are LNHNV and YYDKDF (reference sequence). V dropped 0 bases and J dropped 9; count of bases not matched to a gene: 2. CDR3 bases: TGTGCCACCAGCAGAGATCGGACTAGCGGGGGGGCCCAGTACTTC. Protein sequence: CATSRDRTSGGAQYF.

The chain carries TRBV28 and TRBJ1-2, with TRBD1 as a possible D gene (6 bases). Trimming took off 8 bases at V and 3 bases at J, with 10 bases between the two ends. The CDR3 runs 12 residues. Germline V CDR1 and CDR2: MDHEN, SYDVKM. CDR3 sequence: CASGTGHYGYTF. The CDR3 DNA reads as TGTGCCAGCGGCACAGGGCACTATGGCTACACCTTC.

This clone showed up just once. The chain carries TRBV5-1 and TRBJ1-4; D possibly corresponds to TRBD1 (5 bases). The CDR3 consists of 13 residues. V lost 1 base and J lost 7, with 8 bases in between. Germline-derived CDR1 and CDR2 are SGHRS and YFSETQ. The CDR3 DNA follows: TGCGCCAGCAGCTTGCAGGGTGGTGAAAAACTGTTTTTT. It encodes CASSLQGGEKLFF. Using reference TRBV5-1 and TRBJ1-4 for the parts outside the CDR3, the full variable domain is KAGVTQTPRYLIKTRGQQVTLSCSPISGHRSVSWYQQTPGQGLQFLFEYFSETQRNKGNFPGRFSGRQFSNSRSEMNVSTLELGDSALYLCASSLQGGEKLFFGSGTQLSVL.

This rearrangement joins TRBV28 to TRBJ1-5, with TRBD1 matching over 12 bases. V lost 7 bases, J lost 6 bases, and 10 bases stayed unmatched. In germline, CDR1 is MDHEN, CDR2 SYDVKM. The CDR3 is 16 amino acids. The CDR3 region is CASIPRGTGGGQPQHF. The CDR3 DNA follows: TGTGCCAGCATCCCACGTGGGACAGGGGGCGGTCAGCCCCAGCATTTT.

The genes are TRBV27 and TRBJ2-1, with TRBD1 identical over 10 bases. Looked up from germline, CDR1 is MNHEY and CDR2 is SMNVEV (reference sequence). V gave up 4 bases and J gave up 9 bases; unmatched junction bases: 9. The CDR3 is made up of 15 amino acids. The CDR3 bases are TGTGCCAGCAGTTCCGACAGGGGGCGCGTCCTTGAGCAGTTCTTC. Residues: CASSSDRGRVLEQFF.

V usage is TRBV10-3 and J usage is TRBJ1-6, with TRBD1 matching over 10 bases. CDR3 length equals 15 residues. Germline V lookup: CDR1 ENHRY, CDR2 SYGVKD. Germline trimming cut 6 bases from V and 5 bases from J; bases unmatched to any gene: 4. CDR3 sequence: CAIRTGTGDNSPLHF. CDR3 DNA sequence: TGTGCCATCAGAACCGGGACAGGGGATAATTCACCCCTCCACTTT.

The rearrangement joins TRBV3-1 (or the pseudogene TRBV3-2) to TRBJ2-5; D is possibly TRBD2 (5 bases). CDR3 length: 15 amino acids. The germline V gene has CDR1 LGHDT and CDR2 YNNKEL (reference sequence). V was clipped by 3 bases and J by 5 bases, with 16 bases between them. In DNA, the CDR3 is TGTGCCAGCAGCCATGAACGGGTTTCGGGGGAGACCCAGTACTTC. It translates to CASSHERVSGETQYF.

The chain links TRBV27 to TRBJ1-5; D gene uncertain. V dropped 6 bases and J dropped 7 bases, with 16 bases sitting between them. CDR3 length: 14 residues. The germline CDR1 and CDR2 sequences are MNHEY and SMNVEV (reference sequence). The CDR3, as DNA: TGTGCCAGCAGCCCCCGGGAGGGAGGACAGCCCCAGCATTTT. As protein: CASSPREGGQPQHF.

The genes are TRBV7-2 and TRBJ1-2; TRBD1 aligns across 7 bases. This CDR3 has 15 residues. V trimming: 0 bases; J trimming: 3 bases; junction bases outside the gene matches: 4. Germline values: CDR1 SGHTA, CDR2 FQGNSA. The CDR3 region is CASSLAQGSYYGYTF. CDR3 nucleotides: TGTGCCAGCAGCTTAGCACAGGGGAGCTACTATGGCTACACCTTC.

The CDR3 region is CASSPNRALSTDTQYF. The CDR3 DNA sequence: TGTGCCAGCAGCCCAAACAGGGCCCTTAGCACAGATACGCAGTATTTT. This chain uses TRBV7-2 with TRBJ2-3; possible D gene TRBD1, 6 bases. Trimming shortened V by 5 bases and J by 0 bases, and 15 bases separated the two germline ends. CDR3 length: 16 amino acids. Per germline, CDR1 SGHTA and CDR2 FQGNSA.

V usage is TRBV7-6 and J usage is TRBJ1-6, with D possibly matching TRBD1 (6 bases). CDR1 and CDR2 (germline): SGHVS, FNYEAQ. The germline V and J ends were trimmed by 5 bases and 11 bases, with 16 bases remaining between them. There are 14 residues in the CDR3. CDR3: CASSPLQGSAPLHF. In DNA form, the CDR3 reads TGTGCCAGCAGCCCTTTACAGGGTTCGGCACCCCTCCACTTT.

This chain links TRBV7-9 with TRBJ2-7; TRBD1 matches 7 bases. Trimming took 10 bases from V and 2 from J; bases not matched to a gene: 8. CDR3 size: 13 residues. Germline CDR1 reads SEHNR; CDR2 reads FQNEAQ (reference sequence). Here the CDR3 DNA reads TGTGCCACCGGACCACAGGGGCCCTACGAGCAGTACTTC. Its translation: CATGPQGPYEQYF. The full variable domain, with the rest looked up from reference TRBV7-9 and TRBJ2-7, is DTGVSQNPRHKITKRGQNVTFRCDPISEHNRLYWYRQTLGQGPEFLTYFQNEAQLEKSRLLSDRFSAERPKGSFSTLEIQRTEQGDSAMYLCATGPQGPYEQYFGPGTRLTVT.

The J gene is TRBJ1-3, the V gene TRBV6-2 or TRBV6-3; TRBD1 agrees at 8 bases. Germline CDR1 is MNHEY and CDR2 is SVGEGT. The CDR3 consists of 15 residues. The V gene end was trimmed by 2 bases and the J gene end by 4 bases; junction bases not matched to a gene: 4. CDR3: CASSYRTGRGNTIYF. CDR3 coding DNA: TGTGCCAGCAGTTACCGGACAGGGCGAGGAAACACCATATATTTT.

The chain combines TRBV7-9 with TRBJ2-5; 10 bases agree with TRBD1. This CDR3 is built from 14 residues. The V gene's germline CDR1 is SEHNR and CDR2 FQNEAQ (reference sequence). Trimming removed 5 bases from V and 5 bases from J; junction bases left unmatched: 5. The CDR3 reads CASSRRDRGETQYF. The CDR3 DNA is TGTGCCAGCAGCCGTCGGGACAGGGGTGAGACCCAGTACTTC.

The chain recombines TRBV11-1 with TRBJ1-1; possible D gene TRBD1, 6 bases. The V gene lost 2 bases and the J gene lost 8 bases, with 9 bases spanning the gap. The CDR3 length is 12 residues. Germline V gives CDR1 SGHAT, CDR2 FQDESV (reference sequence). CDR3 in amino acids: CASSLTGTEAFF. The CDR3 region has the DNA TGTGCCAGCAGCTTAACCGGGACAGAAGCTTTCTTT.

This chain links TRBV24-1 with TRBJ2-3; 7 bases are a match to TRBD1. The germline V gene has CDR1 KGHDR and CDR2 SFDVKD. J was trimmed by 1 base and V by 9 bases; bases with no gene match: 9. The CDR3 contains 15 residues. The CDR3 region has the DNA TGTGCCACCCAACAGGGGAGAGGGGGCACAGATACGCAGTATTTT. Translation gives CATQQGRGGTDTQYF.

The J gene is TRBJ1-2, the V gene TRBV5-6; TRBD1 matches at 8 bases. The V segment lost 5 bases and the J segment 2 bases; nucleotides outside the gene matches: 11. The V gene's germline CDR1 is SGHDT and CDR2 YYEEEE. CDR3 length: 16 amino acids. Here the CDR3 DNA reads TGTGCCAGCAGGGAGTGGACAGGGAGGGGAAACTATGGCTACACCTTC. Its translation: CASREWTGRGNYGYTF.

The chain has TRBV6-5 and TRBJ2-7; maybe TRBD2 (5 bases). Germline CDR1 is MNHEY and CDR2 is SVGAGI. The CDR3 contains 13 residues. V lost 8 bases, J lost 2 bases, and 13 bases lay in between. This chain's CDR3 is CASSDGRAYEQYV. In nucleotides, the CDR3 is TGTGCCAGCTCTGACGGGCGGGCCTACGAGCAGTACGTC.

The genes are TRBV5-1 and TRBJ1-1; perhaps TRBD1 as D (5 bases). From germline, CDR1 is SGHRS and CDR2 YFSETQ. This CDR3 contains 11 residues. V lost 6 bases, J lost 4 bases, and 7 bases lay in between. The CDR3 sequence: CASTGPTEAFF. The CDR3 region has the DNA TGCGCCAGCACAGGGCCCACTGAAGCTTTCTTT. Full variable domain (rest looked up from reference TRBV5-1 and TRBJ1-1): KAGVTQTPRYLIKTRGQQVTLSCSPISGHRSVSWYQQTPGQGLQFLFEYFSETQRNKGNFPGRFSGRQFSNSRSEMNVSTLELGDSALYLCASTGPTEAFFGQGTRLTVV.

The chain has TRBV4-2 and TRBJ2-3, with 8 bases lining up with TRBD2. Losses at the gene ends were 1 base for V and 5 bases for J; bases not matched to a gene: 5. CDR3 length: 15 residues. Germline lookup yields CDR1 LGHNA and CDR2 YNFKEQ. The DNA of the CDR3 is TGTGCCAGCAGCCAAGCAGCGGGGGTAATAGATACGCAGTATTTT. This gives the protein CASSQAAGVIDTQYF.

V is TRBV4-3 and J is TRBJ2-2; 8 positions agree with TRBD1. This CDR3 contains 15 residues. Germline CDR1 reads LGHNA; CDR2 reads YSLEER. V dropped 1 base and J dropped 7; count of bases not matched to a gene: 5. The CDR3 region is CASSQVAGGNGELFF. Here the CDR3 DNA reads TGCGCCAGCAGCCAAGTGGCAGGGGGCAACGGGGAGCTGTTTTTT.